The rows below give T cell receptor beta chains drawn from one sample of a study of vaccination and CD4 T cells after COVID-19. These receptors have no identified antigens. Each CDR3 protein is one row after TCRdb ran MiXCR on the PCR reads. The table records 25,000 to 30,000 distinct CDR3 sequences, roughly 60% of them present only once. Here the sequenced sample was CD4+ T cells from blood, cultured in vitro, taken after SARS-CoV-2 vaccination. The receptors were sampled from a human donor who received a COVID-19 vaccine. Both conserved end residues are part of each CDR3. D genes are given only for firm matches. Where a row states a size, it is once, few, many or the class of an expanded clone; other rows omit it.

>TRBV20-1|TRBJ2-7|TRBD2|.
TGCAGTGCTCCGATTTTTAGCGGGGGGCGTAACTACGAGCAGTACTTC
CSAPIFSGGRNYEQYF
>TRBV6-1|TRBJ1-3|.|.
TGTGCCAGCAGTGAAGGGAGGAAAGAGGGAAACACCATATATTTT
CASSEGRKEGNTIYF
>TRBV15|TRBJ2-7|TRBD1|.
TGTGCCACCAGCAGCCTTAAGGTCCCGGGACAGGCCTACGAGCAGTACTTC
CATSSLKVPGQAYEQYF
>TRBV5-1|TRBJ2-3|TRBD2|.
TGCGCCAGCAGCTTGGAAGGCGGGGGGGCCATAGATACGCAGTATTTT
CASSLEGGGAIDTQYF
>TRBV5-1|TRBJ2-2|.|.
TGCGCCAGCAGCAACACAGGGGCGGGGACCGGGGAGCTGTTTTTT
CASSNTGAGTGELFF
>TRBV4-1|TRBJ1-3|TRBD1|once
TGCGCCAGCAGCCTGGGGACAGGGGGCGCGAGAAACACCATATATTTT
CASSLGTGGARNTIYF
>TRBV6-1|TRBJ2-1|TRBD1|few
TGTGCCAGCACCGACAGGGGCGTCAACAATGAGCAGTTCTTC
CASTDRGVNNEQFF
>TRBV6-1|TRBJ2-2|TRBD1|few
TGTGCCAGCACTACCGGGACAGGGAGTCCCGGGGAGCTGTTTTTT
CASTTGTGSPGELFF
>TRBV21-1|TRBJ1-6|.|few
TGTGCCAGCAGCTCCCCCGGGACGGCGAATTCACCCCTCCACTTT
CASSSPGTANSPLHF
>TRBV11-3|TRBJ2-7|.|.
TGTGCCAGCAGCTTAAGGGCAGCCAGGGCCTACGAGCAGTACTTC
CASSLRAARAYEQYF
>TRBV10-3|TRBJ2-5|TRBD1|.
TGTGCCATCAGTGAGGACAGGGGAGAGACCCAGTACTTC
CAISEDRGETQYF
>TRBV11-2|TRBJ2-5|.|few
TGTGCCAGCAGCTTAGATGATCGGGAGACCCAGTACTTC
CASSLDDRETQYF
>TRBV7-3|TRBJ2-5|.|.
TGTGCCAGCAGCCCCAGGGGTGAAGAGACCCAGTACTTC
CASSPRGEETQYF
>TRBV7-2|TRBJ1-2|.|.
TGTGCCAGCAGCTTCACTGGTCGGGACCCTCGAACAGGCGGTGGCTACACCTTC
CASSFTGRDPRTGGGYTF
>TRBV30|TRBJ1-6|.|.
TGTGCCTGGAGTCCCGACAGCTTTCGCTCCTATAATTCACCCCTCCACTTT
CAWSPDSFRSYNSPLHF
>TRBV5-1|TRBJ1-1|.|.
TGCGCCAGCAGCTTCGATGGGGGCGACGACGCTGAAGCTTTCTTT
CASSFDGGDDAEAFF
>TRBV4-2|TRBJ2-4|TRBD1|.
TGTGCCAGCAGCCAAGAGGGACAGGGAAACATTCAGTACTTC
CASSQEGQGNIQYF
>TRBV7-2|TRBJ2-7|.|.
TGTGCCAGCAGCTTCCAACAGGCGCGAGGCGAGCAGTACTTC
CASSFQQARGEQYF
>TRBV6-1|TRBJ1-2|.|few
TGTGCCAGCAGTGCTGTCGCGGACGGCTATGGCTACACCTTC
CASSAVADGYGYTF
>TRBV12-3/TRBV12-4|TRBJ1-5|.|few
TGTGCCAGCAGTTATGGGGGGCGAGGCAATCAGCCCCAGCATTTT
CASSYGGRGNQPQHF
>TRBV15|TRBJ1-2|.|.
TGTGCCACCAGCAGAGATCCTGGGCGGAGTTATGGCTACACCTTC
CATSRDPGRSYGYTF
>TRBV5-6|TRBJ1-1|TRBD1|once
TGTGCCAGCAGCACCGCCGGGACAGGGTCGACCACTGAAGCTTTCTTT
CASSTAGTGSTTEAFF
>TRBV24-1|TRBJ2-5|.|.
TGTGCCACCAGTGATTTCGGACACAGGGTAGAGACCCAGTACTTC
CATSDFGHRVETQYF
>TRBV5-5|TRBJ1-2|.|.
TGTGCCAGCAGCTTGGCTGAGACCAAAAAGGGGGACTATGGCTACACCTTC
CASSLAETKKGDYGYTF